The 15 T cell receptor beta chains in this list originate from one sample, sequenced in a study of cytomegalovirus exposure and HLA in healthy donors. Both 60 Vbeta primers and 13 Jbeta primers went into the PCR. TCRdb's table, derived via immunoSEQ multiplex PCR, lists solely in-frame clones and lacks some. The table shows under 200,000 clones, with around 79% occurring only once. The sample comprised PBMCs. All receptors come from a man aged 40-49 years in good health and CMV-seronegative.

About this clone: The sample contains more than one DNA sequence encoding this CDR3. This sequence joins TRBV5-6 and TRBJ1-5, with D uncertain. V was trimmed by 2 bases and J by 5 bases, leaving 5 bases between them. The CDR3 covers 12 residues. CDR1 SGHDT and CDR2 YYEEEE come from the germline V gene. The CDR3 DNA follows: TGTGCCAGCAGCTTAGGAGATCAGCCCCAGCATTTT. It specifies CASSLGDQPQHF.

The chain joins TRBV5-1 to TRBJ2-7; maybe TRBD1 (5 bases). Trimming removed 5 bases at V and 2 bases at J, with 11 bases between. The CDR3 sequence is 13 residues long. Looked up from germline, CDR1 is SGHRS and CDR2 is YFSETQ. The CDR3 is CASSFDRTYEQYF. For the CDR3, the DNA is TGCGCCAGCAGTTTTGACAGAACCTACGAGCAGTACTTC.

The table lists this clone with a few counts. The rearrangement links TRBV6-6 to TRBJ2-2; D ambiguous. Trimming removed 5 bases from V and 0 bases from J, with 10 bases in between. Germline V gene data show CDR1 as MNHNY and CDR2 as SVGAGI (reference sequence). The CDR3 is 15 amino acids. CDR3 region: CASSDRDTNTGELFF. CDR3 nucleotide sequence: TGTGCCAGCAGTGACCGAGACACGAACACCGGGGAGCTGTTTTTT.

The chain is built from TRBV29-1 and TRBJ2-7; D is possibly TRBD2 (7 bases). Germline CDR1 is SQVTM and CDR2 is ANQGSEA. The CDR3 has 13 residues. V lost 4 bases, J lost 3 bases, and 13 bases lay in between. CDR3 sequence reads: CSVGGGRSYEQYF. The DNA of the CDR3 is TGCAGCGTTGGCGGGGGCAGAAGCTACGAGCAGTACTTC.

The CDR3 DNA sequence: TGCGCCAGCAGCTCGGGACAGGGCCCCAGCTCCTACAATGAGCAGTTCTTC. This encodes CASSSGQGPSSYNEQFF. The J gene is TRBJ2-1, the V gene TRBV5-1, with 9 bases fitting TRBD1. Trimming took 3 bases from V and 0 from J; bases not matched to a gene: 7. Germline-derived CDR1 and CDR2 are SGHRS and YFSETQ. The CDR3 length is 17 residues.

A note on this clone: One end of the junction is discordant with germline, which a read error may explain. The chain links TRBV29-1 to TRBJ2-7; 7 bases agree with TRBD1. This CDR3 region has 11 residues. Germline V gene lookup returns CDR1 SQVTM and CDR2 ANQGSEA. The CDR3 sequence: CSVRDSYEQCF. The DNA for the CDR3 is TGCAGCGTTCGGGACAGCTACGAGCAGTGCTTC.

The rearrangement links TRBV4-2 to TRBJ1-3; no reliable D call. The CDR3 contains 16 residues. Trimming took 0 bases from V and 1 from J, leaving 10 bases between them. Germline V lookup: CDR1 LGHNA, CDR2 YNFKEQ. In DNA form, the CDR3 reads TGTGCCAGCAGCCAAGATACGGGTACTTCTGGAAACACCATATATTTT. It translates to CASSQDTGTSGNTIYF.

The chain carries TRBV14 and TRBJ1-2; D might be TRBD1 (6 bases). The germline gives CDR1 SGHDN, CDR2 FVKESK. Trimming pared 6 bases from V and 8 bases from J, leaving 16 bases between. This CDR3 is 13 amino acids long. The DNA for the CDR3 is TGTGCCAGCAGTCTCAGGGGAGAGAAAGGCTACACCTTC. This sequence encodes CASSLRGEKGYTF.

This clone is medium-sized in the sample. This chain uses TRBV2 with TRBJ2-7; 11 nucleotides line up with TRBD1. After removal of 9 bases from V and 0 bases from J, the junction contained 4 bases not matched to a gene. CDR3 length: 14 residues. The germline CDR1 and CDR2 sequences are SNHLY and FYNNEI. The CDR3 bases are TGTGCCAGTGGGACAGGGGGAATCTCCTACGAGCAGTACTTC. It specifies CASGTGGISYEQYF.

The chain has TRBV5-4 and TRBJ2-3, with a tentative D call TRBD2 (5 bases). V shed 0 bases and J shed 5 bases, with 16 bases lying between them. The germline V gene has CDR1 SGHNT and CDR2 YYREEE (reference sequence). The CDR3 is 16 residues long. DNA of the CDR3: TGTGCCAGCAGCTTGGGGGTCGGAGGTACCGGAGATACGCAGTATTTT. Amino acid sequence: CASSLGVGGTGDTQYF.

This chain joins TRBV19 and TRBJ1-2, with TRBD1 identical over 10 bases. J was trimmed by 7 bases and V by 7 bases; bases with no gene match: 6. The germline V gene has CDR1 LNHDA and CDR2 SQIVND (reference sequence). The CDR3 consists of 13 residues. Here the CDR3 reads CASKGTGASGYTF. The CDR3 bases are TGTGCCAGTAAGGGGACAGGGGCTTCTGGCTACACCTTC.

On this clone itself: The junction departs from germline at one end; a sequencing error may be responsible. V and J are TRBV5-4 and TRBJ2-1, with 7 bases lining up with TRBD2. This CDR3 contains 16 residues. Germline CDR1 SGHNT, CDR2 YYREEE (reference sequence). The CDR3 DNA sequence: TGTGCCAGCAGCCCCCTCCGGGGGGTCTCCAACAATGAGCAGTTCTTC. Translation gives CASSPLRGVSNNEQFF.

The J gene is TRBJ1-5, the V gene TRBV2, with 7 nucleotides matching TRBD1. CDR1 and CDR2 (germline): SNHLY, FYNNEI. This CDR3 has 14 amino acids. The junction had 5 bases not matched to a gene; V was cut back by 7 bases and J by 2 bases. CDR3 loop: CASTGQVGNQPQHF. The DNA for the CDR3 is TGTGCCAGCACAGGACAGGTCGGCAATCAGCCCCAGCATTTT.

A few counts support this clone. The rearrangement uses TRBV2 and TRBJ2-1; 7 bases line up with TRBD1. The V gene's germline CDR1 is SNHLY and CDR2 FYNNEI. This CDR3 spans 10 amino acids. J gave up 16 bases and V 9 bases, and 9 bases lay outside the gene matches. Here the CDR3 reads CASEDRSFFF. The CDR3 coding sequence is TGTGCCAGTGAGGACAGGAGCTTCTTCTTC.

V usage is TRBV6-5 and J usage is TRBJ1-4; possible D gene TRBD1, 5 bases. CDR1 MNHEY and CDR2 SVGAGI come from the germline V gene. CDR3 size: 15 residues. V lost 6 bases and J lost 7, with 18 bases in between. Written as DNA, the CDR3 is TGTGCCAGCAGCCCGGTTGGAGGGGCGGGTGAAAAACTGTTTTTT. This translates into CASSPVGGAGEKLFF.